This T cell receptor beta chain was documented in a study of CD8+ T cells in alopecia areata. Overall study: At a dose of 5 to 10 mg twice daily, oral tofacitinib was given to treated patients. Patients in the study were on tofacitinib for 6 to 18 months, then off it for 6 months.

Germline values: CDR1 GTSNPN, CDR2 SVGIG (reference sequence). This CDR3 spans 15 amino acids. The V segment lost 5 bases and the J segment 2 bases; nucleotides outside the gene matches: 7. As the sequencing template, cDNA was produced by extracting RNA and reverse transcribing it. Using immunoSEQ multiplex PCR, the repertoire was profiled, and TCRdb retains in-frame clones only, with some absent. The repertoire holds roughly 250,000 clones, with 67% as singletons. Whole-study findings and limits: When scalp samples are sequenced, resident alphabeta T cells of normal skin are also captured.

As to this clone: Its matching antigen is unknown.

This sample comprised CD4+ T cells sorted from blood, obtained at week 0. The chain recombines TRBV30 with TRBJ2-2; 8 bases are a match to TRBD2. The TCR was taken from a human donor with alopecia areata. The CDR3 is CAWFVAGGNTGELFF. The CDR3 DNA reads TGTGCCTGGTTCGTTGCGGGGGGTAACACCGGGGAGCTGTTTTTT.